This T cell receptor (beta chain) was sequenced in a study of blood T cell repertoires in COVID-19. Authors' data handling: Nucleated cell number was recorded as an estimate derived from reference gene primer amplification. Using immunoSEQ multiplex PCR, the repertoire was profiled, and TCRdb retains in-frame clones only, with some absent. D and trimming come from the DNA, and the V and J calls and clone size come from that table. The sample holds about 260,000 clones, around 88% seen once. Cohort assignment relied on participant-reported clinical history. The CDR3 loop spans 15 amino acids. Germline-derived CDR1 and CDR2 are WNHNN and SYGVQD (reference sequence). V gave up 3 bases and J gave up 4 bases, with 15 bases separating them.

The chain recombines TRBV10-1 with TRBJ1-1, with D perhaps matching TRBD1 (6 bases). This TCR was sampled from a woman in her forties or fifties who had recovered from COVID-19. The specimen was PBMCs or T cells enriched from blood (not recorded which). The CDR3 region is CASSELRGRGTEAFF. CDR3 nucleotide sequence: TGCGCCAGCAGTGAACTCAGGGGAAGGGGCACTGAAGCTTTCTTT.